A single sample is the source of the 27 T cell receptor beta chains below, sequenced in a study of blood T cell repertoires in COVID-19. The table came from immunoSEQ multiplex PCR; TCRdb's copy has only in-frame clones and leaves some out. The sample shows roughly 150,000 clones, more than 75% of them seen only once. The sequenced material came from PBMCs or T cells enriched from blood (not recorded which). The receptors come from a man in his forties or fifties who had recovered from COVID-19.

J is TRBJ2-3 and V is TRBV9; 11 positions match TRBD2. The V segment lost 3 bases and the J segment 6 bases; nucleotides outside the gene matches: 9. This CDR3 is built from 16 residues. Germline loops: CDR1 SGDLS, CDR2 YYNGEE. CDR3 residues: CASSADVAGGPDTQYF. CDR3 sequence (DNA): TGTGCCAGCAGCGCAGACGTAGCGGGGGGGCCGGATACGCAGTATTTT.

This chain links TRBV3-1 (or the pseudogene TRBV3-2) with TRBJ1-1; D remains unclear. Between the trimmed V and J ends, which lost 0 bases and 6 bases, there was a span of 8 bases. In germline, CDR1 is LGHDT, CDR2 YNNKEL (reference sequence). This CDR3 is built from 13 residues. CDR3 coding DNA: TGTGCCAGCAGCCAAGATAATACAGCTGAAGCTTTCTTT. Its protein product is CASSQDNTAEAFF.

The J gene is TRBJ2-3, the V gene TRBV3-1 (or the pseudogene TRBV3-2); a possible D gene is TRBD2 (5 bases). The ends were cut back, 4 bases at V and 5 bases at J, with 19 bases in the middle. Germline loops: CDR1 LGHDT, CDR2 YNNKEL (reference sequence). This CDR3 is built from 16 residues. In DNA form, the CDR3 reads TGTGCCAGCAGCCCCAGTAAGGGAGCTCTTCAAGATACGCAGTATTTT. Amino acid sequence: CASSPSKGALQDTQYF.

This clone was detected once. The V and J genes are TRBV5-4 and TRBJ1-6, with D perhaps matching TRBD1 (6 bases). The CDR3 is 14 amino acids. The ends were cut back, 2 bases at V and 7 bases at J, with 10 bases in the middle. Germline-derived CDR1 and CDR2 are SGHNT and YYREEE (reference sequence). The CDR3 spells CASSLRQANSPLHF. CDR3 nucleotide sequence: TGTGCCAGCAGCTTAAGACAGGCAAATTCACCCCTCCACTTT.

Of note for this clone: Compared with germline, one end of the junction differs, possibly owing to a read error. V and J are TRBV6-5 and TRBJ2-2, with D unclear. Looked up from germline, CDR1 is MNHEY and CDR2 is SVGAGI. CDR3 length: 14 amino acids. The CDR3 reads CALDAGPNTGELFF. The CDR3 region has the DNA TGCGCCCTCGACGCTGGGCCGAACACCGGGGAGCTGTTTTTT.

The V and J genes are TRBV5-1 and TRBJ1-6; D is possibly TRBD1 (6 bases). The CDR3 sequence is 16 residues long. V was trimmed by 4 bases and J by 6 bases, leaving 17 bases between them. CDR1 is SGHRS and CDR2 is YFSETQ in the germline V gene. The CDR3 spells CASSPDSSRGNSPLHF. The CDR3, as DNA: TGCGCCAGCAGCCCAGACAGCAGCAGGGGTAATTCACCCCTCCACTTT.

The chain employs TRBV3-1 (or the pseudogene TRBV3-2) and TRBJ1-2; no clear D gene. Trimming left V 4 bases short and J 2 bases short, with 11 bases between. Germline loops: CDR1 LGHDT, CDR2 YNNKEL (reference sequence). There are 14 residues in the CDR3. The CDR3 sequence: CASSPGLSNYGYTF. As DNA, the CDR3 is TGTGCCAGCAGCCCCGGACTGAGCAACTATGGCTACACCTTC.

The CDR3 here is CASSRDRYGTDTQYF. CDR3 in DNA: TGCGCCAGCAGCCGCGACAGGTATGGGACAGATACGCAGTATTTT. The V call is TRBV5-1, the J call TRBJ2-3; tentatively, D is TRBD1 (6 bases). V was pared by 4 bases and J by 3 bases, with 15 bases between. This CDR3 comprises 15 residues. The germline V gene has CDR1 SGHRS and CDR2 YFSETQ.

The V and J genes are TRBV7-6 and TRBJ1-4, with D uncertain. CDR3 length: 15 residues. The V end lost 4 bases, the J end lost 7 bases, and 16 bases lay between the germline ends. Germline loops: CDR1 SGHVS, CDR2 FNYEAQ. CDR3 bases: TGTGCCAGCAGCTCGTTCCGGGCCGAGGGTGAAAAACTGTTTTTT. It yields the protein CASSSFRAEGEKLFF.

This rearrangement joins TRBV7-3 to TRBJ2-3; D not certain. The V and J ends lost 9 bases and 0 bases respectively, with 10 bases between them. This CDR3 comprises 13 residues. CDR1 SGHTA and CDR2 FQGTGA come from the germline V gene. CDR3 coding DNA: TGTGCCAGTAGAGACACTAGCACAGATACGCAGTATTTT. It yields the protein CASRDTSTDTQYF.

The genes are TRBV3-1 (or the pseudogene TRBV3-2) and TRBJ2-7, with D uncertain. The CDR3 runs to 12 residues. From germline, CDR1 is LGHDT and CDR2 YNNKEL (reference sequence). Trimming took off 3 bases at V and 4 bases at J, with 7 bases between the two ends. The CDR3 sequence: CASSQRQYEQYF. CDR3 coding DNA: TGTGCCAGCAGCCAGAGGCAGTACGAGCAGTACTTC.

In this sample, this clone turned up once. This chain connects TRBV14 to TRBJ1-3; no firm D call. Per the germline V gene, CDR1 is SGHDN and CDR2 is FVKESK. CDR3 size: 12 residues. Trimming took 4 bases from V and 2 from J, leaving 3 bases between them. The CDR3 sequence: CASSPTGNTIYF. CDR3 nucleotides: TGTGCCAGCAGCCCCACTGGAAACACCATATATTTT. Complete variable domain (other parts from reference TRBV14 and TRBJ1-3): EAGVTQFPSHSVIEKGQTVTLRCDPISGHDNLYWYRRVMGKEIKFLLHFVKESKQDESGMPNNRFLAERTGGTYSTLKVQPAELEDSGVYFCASSPTGNTIYFGEGSWLTVV.

This clone was picked up many times. The CDR3 DNA is TGTGCCAGCAGCCAGCTGCAAGCGGGGATGAATGAGCAGTTCTTC. Amino acid sequence: CASSQLQAGMNEQFF. The chain has TRBV3-1 (or the pseudogene TRBV3-2) and TRBJ2-1; TRBD2 matches at 7 bases. Germline V CDR1 and CDR2: LGHDT, YNNKEL (reference sequence). The CDR3 is 15 residues long. The V and J ends lost 3 bases and 7 bases, in that order; junction bases with no gene match: 9.

The chain is built from TRBV7-6 and TRBJ2-3, with unresolved D. The CDR3 is 12 residues long. Germline CDR1 is SGHVS and CDR2 is FNYEAQ. Trimming took off 6 bases at V and 8 bases at J, with 12 bases between the two ends. The CDR3 sequence: CASSFQDGTQYF. Here the CDR3 DNA reads TGTGCCAGCAGTTTTCAGGATGGTACGCAGTATTTT.

The chain links TRBV29-1 to TRBJ1-4; perhaps TRBD1 as D (5 bases). Trimming removed 4 bases at V and 0 bases at J, with 6 bases between. CDR1 SQVTM and CDR2 ANQGSEA come from the germline V gene. The CDR3 spans 13 residues. CDR3 loop: CSVAGATNEKLFF. Here the CDR3 DNA reads TGCAGCGTTGCGGGGGCAACTAATGAAAAACTGTTTTTT.

The genes are TRBV7-2 and TRBJ2-7; 8 positions agree with TRBD2. Germline lookup yields CDR1 SGHTA and CDR2 FQGNSA. V was pared by 2 bases and J by 2 bases, with 5 bases of the junction left unmatched. The CDR3 has 15 residues. CDR3: CASSLFSGTTYEQYF. The CDR3 bases are TGTGCCAGCAGCTTATTTAGCGGGACCACCTACGAGCAGTACTTC. The full variable domain, its missing parts supplied by reference TRBV7-2 and TRBJ2-7, is GAGVSQSPSNKVTEKGKDVELRCDPISGHTALYWYRQSLGQGLEFLIYFQGNSAPDKSGLPSDRFSAERTGGSVSTLTIQRTQQEDSAVYLCASSLFSGTTYEQYFGPGTRLTVT.

This clone was recorded once. The chain has TRBV12-3 or TRBV12-4 and TRBJ1-5; 7 bases fit TRBD1. The ends lost 6 bases at V and 2 bases at J; junction bases unmatched: 1. The CDR3 covers 13 residues. CDR3 loop: CASSGQGNQPQHF. In DNA form, the CDR3 reads TGTGCCAGCAGCGGACAGGGCAATCAGCCCCAGCATTTT.

The chain links TRBV4-2 to TRBJ1-5, with TRBD1 as a possible D gene (6 bases). V was clipped by 5 bases and J by 0 bases, with 8 bases between them. Germline CDR1 LGHNA, CDR2 YNFKEQ. This CDR3 region has 14 residues. The DNA of the CDR3 is TGTGCCAGCAGCGCAGGGGATAGCAATCAGCCCCAGCATTTT. Its translation is CASSAGDSNQPQHF.

In the case of this clone: Other nucleotide sequences in the sample specify the same CDR3. The chain couples TRBV7-3 to TRBJ1-1, with 9 bases aligning to TRBD1. The V gene's germline CDR1 is SGHTA and CDR2 FQGTGA. The V and J ends lost 1 base and 6 bases, in that order; junction bases with no gene match: 0. The CDR3 consists of 13 residues. The CDR3 spells CASSLRQGAEAFF. The CDR3 DNA is TGTGCCAGCAGCTTAAGACAGGGGGCTGAAGCTTTCTTT.

The chain uses TRBV6-5 and TRBJ2-1, with a possible D match to TRBD1 (6 bases). Germline assignment: CDR1 MNHEY and CDR2 SVGAGI. Trimming stripped 5 bases from V and 10 bases from J, with 12 bases between. This CDR3 contains 12 residues. The CDR3 DNA follows: TGTGCCAGCAGTAATTGGGACACCGAGCAGTTCTTC. Amino acids: CASSNWDTEQFF.

This chain joins TRBV2 and TRBJ2-2, with 10 bases lining up with TRBD2. V trimming: 8 bases; J trimming: 1 base; junction bases outside the gene matches: 13. The CDR3 is 18 amino acids. CDR1 is SNHLY and CDR2 is FYNNEI in the germline V gene. Written as DNA, the CDR3 is TGTGCCAGCGGAACCGGGACTAGCGCCCTGATGAACACCGGGGAGCTGTTTTTT. Its translation: CASGTGTSALMNTGELFF.

This chain links TRBV6-5 with TRBJ2-7, with D possibly matching TRBD2 (6 bases). V was shortened by 7 bases and J by 3 bases, with 10 bases between the two germline ends. The CDR3 totals 12 residues. CDR1 is MNHEY, CDR2 SVGAGI, per germline. The CDR3 coding sequence is TGTGCCAGCATTGGGGACTTCTACGAGCAGTACGTC. Translating gives CASIGDFYEQYV.

The chain links TRBV3-1 (or the pseudogene TRBV3-2) to TRBJ1-4, with D perhaps TRBD1 (6 bases). V was cut by 4 bases and J by 7 bases, with 13 bases left in between. The CDR3 is 14 residues long. The germline V gene has CDR1 LGHDT and CDR2 YNNKEL (reference sequence). CDR3 coding DNA: TGTGCCAGCAGCCTGGGGGCTACCGTTGAAAAACTGTTTTTT. Translated, it gives CASSLGATVEKLFF.

V usage is TRBV3-1 (or the pseudogene TRBV3-2) and J usage is TRBJ1-2; TRBD1 is a possible D gene (6 bases). The CDR3 covers 15 residues. Germline-derived CDR1 and CDR2 are LGHDT and YNNKEL (reference sequence). V lost 3 bases, J lost 7 bases, and 18 bases lay in between. The DNA of the CDR3 is TGTGCCAGCAGCCAGTCCTACAGGGACGCGGGTGGCTACACCTTC. Translated: CASSQSYRDAGGYTF.

Turning to this clone: Other DNA sequences in the sample encode the same CDR3. The gene calls are TRBV18 and TRBJ1-1; D perhaps matches TRBD1 (6 bases). This CDR3 spans 13 amino acids. V gave up 6 bases and J gave up 1 base, with 9 bases separating them. Germline CDR1 reads KGHSH; CDR2 reads LQKENI. The chain's CDR3 is CASSPGQNTEAFF. The CDR3 region has the DNA TGTGCCAGCTCCCCGGGACAGAACACTGAAGCTTTCTTT.

The chain recombines TRBV14 with TRBJ1-2; 8 nucleotides line up with TRBD1. The CDR3 spans 15 residues. V was pared by 0 bases and J by 6 bases, with 6 bases of the junction left unmatched. The V gene's germline CDR1 is SGHDN and CDR2 FVKESK. The CDR3 is CASSQDLQGADGYTF. In nucleotides, the CDR3 is TGTGCCAGCAGCCAAGATCTCCAGGGGGCAGATGGCTACACCTTC.

The chain recombines TRBV9 with TRBJ1-6; D remains unclear. V lost 2 bases and J 4 bases, leaving 16 bases between the germline ends. The CDR3 totals 17 residues. Germline V gene sequence: CDR1 SGDLS, CDR2 YYNGEE. The CDR3 bases are TGTGCCAGCAGCGTTGGGTCAGCGACCCTTTATAATTCACCCCTCCACTTT. Translated: CASSVGSATLYNSPLHF.